The rows below give T cell receptor beta chains drawn from one sample of a study of T cell responses to AZD1222 COVID-19 vaccine. Only in-frame clones appear in the TCRdb table, and some are missing; sequencing was by immunoSEQ multiplex PCR. Of about 130,000 clones detected, 89% appear once; the ten largest clones hold roughly 6.3%. Source: peripheral blood, taken on day 0 of AZD1222 vaccination. The receptors here all came from an adult in good health. CDR3s include the opening cysteine and the closing phenylalanine or tryptophan.

j_gene,v_gene,CDR3aa
TRBJ1-3,TRBV3-1/TRBV3-2,CASSQGGRGSSGNTIYF
TRBJ1-1,TRBV5-1,CASSLVAGQGGREAFF
TRBJ1-2,TRBV20-1,CSARGPYGYTF
TRBJ1-2,TRBV18,CASSTAAANYGYTF
TRBJ1-5,TRBV6-5,CASKKSDPNQPQHF
TRBJ1-6,TRBV21-1,CASSTTTGPWSPLHF
TRBJ1-1,TRBV7-9,CASSLELVNTEAFF
TRBJ2-7,TRBV7-9,CASTYRDRVHEQYF
TRBJ1-2,TRBV11-2,CASSSGVGQGYGYTF
TRBJ1-5,TRBV7-2,CASSVGSASSNQPQHF
TRBJ1-4,TRBV5-1,CASSRDRDGKLFF
TRBJ1-1,TRBV11-2,CASSLSMLNTEAFF
TRBJ1-4,TRBV6-1,CASSETPGTGTEKLFF
TRBJ1-4,TRBV7-2,CASSLGRGRGEKLFF
TRBJ2-5,TRBV13,CASSLPADRLETQYF
TRBJ1-1,TRBV7-9,CASSREQLNTEAFF
TRBJ1-6,TRBV11-3,CASSPPGTDNSPLHF
TRBJ1-5,TRBV30,CAWNGVGNQPQHF
TRBJ2-7,TRBV6-1,CASSEKSGGADEQYF
TRBJ2-5,TRBV29-1,CSVLDRGQETQYF